This entry lists 5 T cell receptor beta chains sequenced from one sample in a study of neurological immune-mediated disorders. MiXCR, applied by TCRdb to the 5' RACE reads, yields one record per CDR3 protein. Of 40,000 to 50,000 distinct CDR3 sequences in the sample, roughly 2.5% were seen once. Input material: PBMCs. The receptor set was obtained from a man aged 30-40 years with multiple sclerosis.

Regarding this clonotype: A much larger clone sits a single nucleotide away, making a read error possible. This sequence joins TRBV28 and TRBJ1-2, with D tentatively TRBD1 (6 bases). The CDR3 covers 13 residues. Deletions cut 9 bases from V and 4 bases from J, with 15 bases between. Germline V gene sequence: CDR1 MDHEN, CDR2 SYDVKM. The CDR3 bases are TGTGCCAGTCAACCGACGGACAGCTATGGCTACACCTTC. Amino acid sequence: CASQPTDSYGYTF.

The table lists this clonotype with many counts. V is TRBV6-1 and J is TRBJ2-2, with D possibly matching TRBD2 (5 bases). The CDR3 totals 14 residues. Germline CDR1 is MNHNS and CDR2 is SASEGT. V was clipped by 7 bases and J by 10 bases, with 19 bases between them. In DNA, the CDR3 is TGTGCCAGCACTCCCTGGACTCCAGCGGTGGAGCTGTTTTTT. Amino acids: CASTPWTPAVELFF.

This clonotype was counted only a few times. The chain joins TRBV18 to TRBJ2-7; no clear D. Per germline, CDR1 KGHSH and CDR2 LQKENI. Trimming took off 0 bases at V and 5 bases at J, with 8 bases between the two ends. The CDR3 length is 13 residues. CDR3 DNA: TGTGCCAGCTCACCACCGGGCACAGACGAGCAGTACTTC. The encoded protein is CASSPPGTDEQYF.

This clonotype has ten or more counts. This chain links TRBV20-1 with TRBJ2-7; D is undetermined. V gave up 5 bases and J gave up 5 bases, with 16 bases separating them. CDR3 size: 13 residues. Germline V gene data show CDR1 as DFQATT and CDR2 as SNEGSKA (reference sequence). CDR3 region: CSASNPLGHEQYF. CDR3 nucleotide sequence: TGCAGTGCTTCCAACCCATTGGGCCACGAGCAGTACTTC.

This clonotype was seen at least ten times. The V and J genes are TRBV20-1 and TRBJ1-5, with 8 bases that match TRBD1. This CDR3 comprises 15 residues. Germline V gene sequence: CDR1 DFQATT, CDR2 SNEGSKA (reference sequence). Losses at the gene ends were 1 base for V and 1 base for J; bases not matched to a gene: 3. The CDR3 nucleotides read TGCAGTGCTAGAGGTCGGACAGGGAGCAATCAGCCCCAGCATTTT. Translation: CSARGRTGSNQPQHF.